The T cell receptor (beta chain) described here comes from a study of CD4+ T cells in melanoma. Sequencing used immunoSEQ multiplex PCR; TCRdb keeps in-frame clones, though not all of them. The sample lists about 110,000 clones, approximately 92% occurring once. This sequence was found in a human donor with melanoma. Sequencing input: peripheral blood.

The CDR3 reads CAITPDGFSEKLFF. DNA of the CDR3: TGTGCCATCACCCCTGATGGGTTCAGTGAAAAACTGTTTTTT. The rearrangement uses TRBV10-3 and TRBJ1-4, with D hard to call. Germline CDR1 and CDR2: ENHRY and SYGVKD. V was shortened by 7 bases and J by 7 bases, with 16 bases between the two germline ends. CDR3 length: 14 residues.